A selection of T cell receptor beta chains follows, all from one sample in a study of persistence of HIV-infected CD4 T cells. The method was immunoSEQ multiplex PCR; TCRdb's version includes in-frame clones alone and lacks a portion of them. The profile covers tens of thousands of clones, with about 88% appearing a single time and over 0.45% taken by the ten largest. Their antigen targets remain unknown. The source was CD4+ T cells sorted from PBMCs after approximately 19-hour stimulation, collected from a patient who received antiretroviral therapy. These receptors came from an adult woman with HIV who was CMV-seropositive. The CDR3 runs from the conserved cysteine through the conserved F or W. Each record gives: D gene, V gene, clone size, J gene, CDR3 DNA, CDR3 protein. D genes are given only for firm matches. Where a row states a size, it is once, few, many or the class of an expanded clone; other rows omit it.

d_gene: NA
v_gene: TRBV27
abundance: NA
j_gene: TRBJ2-7
CDR3nt: TGTGCCAGCAGTTCTTCTACACTTCTGCCTTATGGGGGGCAGTACTTC
CDR3aa: CASSSSTLLPYGGQYF

d_gene: TRBD2
v_gene: TRBV5-1
abundance: NA
j_gene: TRBJ2-5
CDR3nt: TGCGCCAGCAGCTTGGCGACTAGCGGGGGGCTACACCAAGAGACCCAGTACTTC
CDR3aa: CASSLATSGGLHQETQYF

d_gene: NA
v_gene: TRBV27
abundance: NA
j_gene: TRBJ1-4
CDR3nt: TGTGCCAGCAGTAACAGGGTCCCTAATGAAAAACTGTTTTTT
CDR3aa: CASSNRVPNEKLFF

d_gene: NA
v_gene: TRBV6-6
abundance: NA
j_gene: TRBJ1-6
CDR3nt: TGTGCCAGCAGTTCTCAAAATTCACCCCTCCACTTT
CDR3aa: CASSSQNSPLHF

d_gene: TRBD1
v_gene: TRBV6-5
abundance: NA
j_gene: TRBJ1-6
CDR3nt: TGTGCCAGCAGTTTACAGGGGGCGCCTTCGCCCCTCCACTTT
CDR3aa: CASSLQGAPSPLHF

d_gene: NA
v_gene: TRBV19
abundance: NA
j_gene: TRBJ2-5
CDR3nt: TGTGCCAGTAAAGAGGTTTACCAAGAGACCCAGTACTTC
CDR3aa: CASKEVYQETQYF

d_gene: TRBD1
v_gene: TRBV7-3
abundance: NA
j_gene: TRBJ1-1
CDR3nt: TGTGCCAGCAGCTGGACAGGGGGCCTGAACACTGAAGCTTTCTTT
CDR3aa: CASSWTGGLNTEAFF

d_gene: NA
v_gene: TRBV29-1
abundance: NA
j_gene: TRBJ1-2
CDR3nt: TGCAGCGTTGGAGAGGTAGAAGGGGGATATGGCTACACCTTC
CDR3aa: CSVGEVEGGYGYTF

d_gene: TRBD1
v_gene: TRBV29-1
abundance: NA
j_gene: TRBJ1-1
CDR3nt: TGCAGCTCTAGGACAGGCAGGGCCAATGAAGCTTTCTTT
CDR3aa: CSSRTGRANEAFF

d_gene: NA
v_gene: TRBV4-1
abundance: NA
j_gene: TRBJ1-4
CDR3nt: TGCGCCAGCAGCCAAGCAGGGCAGGTTTGGGAAAAACTGTTTTTT
CDR3aa: CASSQAGQVWEKLFF

d_gene: NA
v_gene: TRBV6-5
abundance: NA
j_gene: TRBJ2-7
CDR3nt: TGTGCCAGCCGGGGGCCAGTCGTTAACGAGCAGTACTTC
CDR3aa: CASRGPVVNEQYF

d_gene: NA
v_gene: TRBV3-1/TRBV3-2
abundance: NA
j_gene: TRBJ2-1
CDR3nt: TGTGCCAGCACCGGGACCCGAACCCACAATGAGCAGTTCTTC
CDR3aa: CASTGTRTHNEQFF

d_gene: TRBD2
v_gene: TRBV7-2
abundance: NA
j_gene: TRBJ2-1
CDR3nt: TGTGCCAGCAGCATCCAGCGGGGGGACAATGAGCAGTTCTTC
CDR3aa: CASSIQRGDNEQFF

d_gene: TRBD2
v_gene: TRBV30
abundance: few
j_gene: TRBJ2-5
CDR3nt: TGTGCCTGGAGTGTCTTAGCGGGCCCTCGGGAGACCCAGTACTTC
CDR3aa: CAWSVLAGPRETQYF

d_gene: NA
v_gene: TRBV5-1
abundance: NA
j_gene: TRBJ1-6
CDR3nt: TGCGCCAGCAGCTTCGGACAGCGTAATTCACCCCTCCACTTT
CDR3aa: CASSFGQRNSPLHF

d_gene: TRBD2
v_gene: TRBV27
abundance: once
j_gene: TRBJ2-7
CDR3nt: TGTGCCAGCAGTTTTCGCGGGGGGTCCGGAAGGGAGCAGTACTTC
CDR3aa: CASSFRGGSGREQYF

d_gene: NA
v_gene: TRBV29-1
abundance: NA
j_gene: TRBJ2-1
CDR3nt: TGCAGCGTCGTCCCCCCCAATGAGCAGTTCTTC
CDR3aa: CSVVPPNEQFF

d_gene: NA
v_gene: TRBV28
abundance: NA
j_gene: TRBJ1-3
CDR3nt: TGTGCCAGCAGTTTAGCGGGGCCGGCCAACACCATATATTTT
CDR3aa: CASSLAGPANTIYF

d_gene: NA
v_gene: TRBV3-1/TRBV3-2
abundance: NA
j_gene: TRBJ1-2
CDR3nt: TGTGCCAGCAGCCAAGGGACGGATAACTATGGCTACACCTTC
CDR3aa: CASSQGTDNYGYTF

d_gene: NA
v_gene: TRBV5-1
abundance: NA
j_gene: TRBJ2-1
CDR3nt: TGCGCCAGCAGCGCGGGACCTCGGGGGTCCAATGAGCAGTTCTTC
CDR3aa: CASSAGPRGSNEQFF

d_gene: NA
v_gene: TRBV5-1
abundance: NA
j_gene: TRBJ2-1
CDR3nt: TGCGCCAGCAGCTTTGGGCAGATAAACAATGAGCAGTTCTTC
CDR3aa: CASSFGQINNEQFF

d_gene: NA
v_gene: TRBV9
abundance: NA
j_gene: TRBJ1-3
CDR3nt: TGTGCCAGCAGCGGAGCCAGTGGGAGCACCATATATTTT
CDR3aa: CASSGASGSTIYF

d_gene: TRBD2
v_gene: TRBV9
abundance: once
j_gene: TRBJ2-7
CDR3nt: TGTGCCAGCAGCCTCGGACTAGCGGGGACCTACGAGCAGTACTTC
CDR3aa: CASSLGLAGTYEQYF

d_gene: NA
v_gene: TRBV19
abundance: NA
j_gene: TRBJ1-5
CDR3nt: TGTGCCAGTAGTATGGGTCTACCCAAAAACAATCAGCCCCAGCATTTT
CDR3aa: CASSMGLPKNNQPQHF

d_gene: NA
v_gene: TRBV12-3/TRBV12-4
abundance: NA
j_gene: TRBJ1-2
CDR3nt: TGTGCCAGCAGTTTGGGGGACCACTATGGCTACACCTTC
CDR3aa: CASSLGDHYGYTF

d_gene: NA
v_gene: TRBV6-5
abundance: NA
j_gene: TRBJ1-1
CDR3nt: TGTGCCAGCAGTTACTCGCGGGGGAAGAGTGGCACTGAAGCTTTCTTT
CDR3aa: CASSYSRGKSGTEAFF

d_gene: NA
v_gene: TRBV11-3
abundance: NA
j_gene: TRBJ1-1
CDR3nt: TGTGCCAGCAGCCGGACCGGGAACACTGAAGCTTTCTTT
CDR3aa: CASSRTGNTEAFF

d_gene: TRBD2
v_gene: TRBV7-8
abundance: NA
j_gene: TRBJ2-1
CDR3nt: TGTGCCAGCAGCTTAGCTAGCGGGGGGGGCAATGAGCAGTTCTTC
CDR3aa: CASSLASGGGNEQFF

d_gene: TRBD1
v_gene: TRBV6-1
abundance: NA
j_gene: TRBJ1-2
CDR3nt: TGTGCCAGCAGTGTCTTGCAGGGACAGGGGGGCTATGGCTACACCTTC
CDR3aa: CASSVLQGQGGYGYTF

d_gene: NA
v_gene: TRBV29-1
abundance: NA
j_gene: TRBJ2-7
CDR3nt: TGCAGCGTTGTACAGGCCTACGAGCAGTACTTC
CDR3aa: CSVVQAYEQYF

d_gene: NA
v_gene: TRBV5-1
abundance: NA
j_gene: TRBJ1-2
CDR3nt: TGCGCCAGCAGCTTGGCCGAGGCCGGGAACTATGGCTACACCTTC
CDR3aa: CASSLAEAGNYGYTF

d_gene: NA
v_gene: TRBV6-2/TRBV6-3
abundance: NA
j_gene: TRBJ1-2
CDR3nt: TGTGCCAGCAGTTATTTCCAGAGGGACTATGGCTACACCTTC
CDR3aa: CASSYFQRDYGYTF

d_gene: TRBD2
v_gene: TRBV2
abundance: NA
j_gene: TRBJ2-3
CDR3nt: TGTGCCAGCAGTGACGGGCGGGGGGCAGATACGCAGTATTTT
CDR3aa: CASSDGRGADTQYF

d_gene: NA
v_gene: TRBV19
abundance: NA
j_gene: TRBJ1-5
CDR3nt: TGTGCCAGTAGCCAGAGACAACCTCGCAATCAGCCCCAGCATTTT
CDR3aa: CASSQRQPRNQPQHF

d_gene: NA
v_gene: TRBV2
abundance: once
j_gene: TRBJ1-2
CDR3nt: TGTGCCAGCAGTGAAAATCCTGAAGGCTCTGGCTACACCTTC
CDR3aa: CASSENPEGSGYTF

d_gene: NA
v_gene: TRBV9
abundance: NA
j_gene: TRBJ1-4
CDR3nt: TGTGCCAGCAGCCAAGCCGCGGAAGCAACTAATGAAAAACTGTTTTTT
CDR3aa: CASSQAAEATNEKLFF

d_gene: NA
v_gene: TRBV5-1
abundance: once
j_gene: TRBJ1-4
CDR3nt: TGCGCCAGCAGCTTGGGGCCGCAAAATGAAAAACTGTTTTTT
CDR3aa: CASSLGPQNEKLFF

d_gene: NA
v_gene: TRBV3-1/TRBV3-2
abundance: NA
j_gene: TRBJ1-1
CDR3nt: TGTGCCAGCAGCCAGAGCACTGAAGCTTTCTTT
CDR3aa: CASSQSTEAFF

d_gene: NA
v_gene: TRBV12-3/TRBV12-4
abundance: NA
j_gene: TRBJ2-5
CDR3nt: TGTGCCAGCAGAACAACGACGGTAAAGACCCAGTACTTC
CDR3aa: CASRTTTVKTQYF

d_gene: NA
v_gene: TRBV24-1
abundance: NA
j_gene: TRBJ1-2
CDR3nt: TGTGCCACCAGTGATGGCAGGGTTTATGGCTACACCTTC
CDR3aa: CATSDGRVYGYTF

d_gene: NA
v_gene: TRBV7-9
abundance: NA
j_gene: TRBJ2-2
CDR3nt: TGTGCCAGCAGCGTGGGGGTGGCGAACACCGGGGAGCTGTTTTTT
CDR3aa: CASSVGVANTGELFF

d_gene: NA
v_gene: TRBV12-3/TRBV12-4
abundance: NA
j_gene: TRBJ1-2
CDR3nt: TGTGCCAGCAGTTTAAGCGTGGGCTTCGGCTACACCTTC
CDR3aa: CASSLSVGFGYTF

d_gene: NA
v_gene: TRBV12-3/TRBV12-4
abundance: NA
j_gene: TRBJ2-3
CDR3nt: TGTGCCAGCAGGTTACAGGTCTCAGATACGCAGTATTTT
CDR3aa: CASRLQVSDTQYF

d_gene: TRBD2
v_gene: TRBV27
abundance: NA
j_gene: TRBJ2-5
CDR3nt: TGTGCCAGCAGTTTCACCGGACTAGCGGGGGGGAAAGAGACCCAGTACTTC
CDR3aa: CASSFTGLAGGKETQYF

d_gene: TRBD1
v_gene: TRBV30
abundance: once
j_gene: TRBJ1-2
CDR3nt: TGTGCCTGGAGTGTAGGACAGGGTGGAGTGAGCTATGGCTACACCTTC
CDR3aa: CAWSVGQGGVSYGYTF

d_gene: NA
v_gene: TRBV5-4
abundance: NA
j_gene: TRBJ1-2
CDR3nt: TGTGCCAGCAGCTCGGACCCTCCAATGTATGGCTACACCTTC
CDR3aa: CASSSDPPMYGYTF

d_gene: TRBD1
v_gene: TRBV13
abundance: NA
j_gene: TRBJ1-1
CDR3nt: TGTGCCAGCAGCTTGGGCAGGGGGTTCGAAGCTTTCTTT
CDR3aa: CASSLGRGFEAFF

d_gene: TRBD1
v_gene: TRBV6-5
abundance: NA
j_gene: TRBJ2-5
CDR3nt: TGTGCCAGCAGTCCACTAGGACAGGGAGGACAGACCCAGTACTTC
CDR3aa: CASSPLGQGGQTQYF

d_gene: NA
v_gene: TRBV19
abundance: NA
j_gene: TRBJ1-5
CDR3nt: TGTGCCAGTCGGCAGTATAGCAATCAGCCCCAGCATTTT
CDR3aa: CASRQYSNQPQHF

d_gene: NA
v_gene: TRBV10-1
abundance: NA
j_gene: TRBJ2-1
CDR3nt: TGCGCCAAGGGTAGGGGCAGAGACAATGAGCAGTTCTTC
CDR3aa: CAKGRGRDNEQFF

d_gene: NA
v_gene: TRBV19
abundance: NA
j_gene: TRBJ1-1
CDR3nt: TGTGCCAGTACCGGGGTTGTTGGCACTGAAGCTTTCTTT
CDR3aa: CASTGVVGTEAFF

d_gene: NA
v_gene: TRBV27
abundance: once
j_gene: TRBJ2-7
CDR3nt: TGTGCCAGCAGTTTATCCGGACCGATCTACGAGCAGTACTTC
CDR3aa: CASSLSGPIYEQYF